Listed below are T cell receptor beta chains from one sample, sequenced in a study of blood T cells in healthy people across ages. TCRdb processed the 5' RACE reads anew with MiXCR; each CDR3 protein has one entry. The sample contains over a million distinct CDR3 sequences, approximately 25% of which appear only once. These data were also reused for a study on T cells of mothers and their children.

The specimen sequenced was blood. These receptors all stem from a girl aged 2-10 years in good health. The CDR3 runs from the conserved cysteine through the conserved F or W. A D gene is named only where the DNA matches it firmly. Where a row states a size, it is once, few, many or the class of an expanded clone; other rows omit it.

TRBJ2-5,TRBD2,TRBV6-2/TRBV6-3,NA,CASSYEASGQETQYF,TGTGCCAGCAGTTACGAGGCTAGCGGGCAAGAGACCCAGTACTTC
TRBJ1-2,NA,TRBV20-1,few,CGSGPNYGYTF,TGCGGGTCCGGACCTAACTATGGCTACACCTTC
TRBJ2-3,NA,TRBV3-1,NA,CASRLPATDTQYF,TGTGCCAGCCGACTACCGGCTACAGATACGCAGTATTTT
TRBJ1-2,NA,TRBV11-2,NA,CASLPGAATYGYTF,TGTGCCAGCCTACCGGGGGCAGCCACCTATGGCTACACCTTC
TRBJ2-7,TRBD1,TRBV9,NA,CASSPQSRDSYEQYF,TGTGCCAGCAGCCCCCAATCCCGGGACAGCTACGAGCAGTACTTC
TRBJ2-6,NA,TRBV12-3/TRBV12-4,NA,CASSPSLQTSGANVLTF,TGTGCCAGCAGCCCCAGCCTTCAAACGTCTGGGGCCAACGTCCTGACTTTC
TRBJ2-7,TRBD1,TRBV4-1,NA,CASHPTGPIYEQYF,TGCGCCAGCCATCCGACAGGGCCGATCTACGAGCAGTACTTC
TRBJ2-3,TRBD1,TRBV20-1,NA,CSARSGTGGYTQYF,TGCAGTGCTAGATCTGGAACAGGGGGTTATACGCAGTATTTT
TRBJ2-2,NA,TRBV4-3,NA,CASSQELSSRGGYTGELFF,TGCGCCAGCAGCCAAGAGTTGAGTTCTCGAGGGGGTTACACCGGGGAGCTGTTTTTT
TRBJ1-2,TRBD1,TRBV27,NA,CASSETGGIGYTF,TGTGCCAGCAGCGAAACAGGGGGGATCGGCTACACCTTC
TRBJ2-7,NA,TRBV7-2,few,CASSWSRRELIHEQYF,TGTGCCAGCAGCTGGAGTCGCAGGGAACTAATTCACGAGCAGTACTTC
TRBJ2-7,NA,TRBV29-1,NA,CSVIVKGPSSGEQYF,TGCAGCGTGATCGTGAAAGGACCCTCCAGTGGCGAGCAGTACTTC
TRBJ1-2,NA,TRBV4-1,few,CASSRERGGSNYGYTF,TGCGCCAGCAGCCGGGAGCGAGGGGGGTCTAACTATGGCTACACCTTC
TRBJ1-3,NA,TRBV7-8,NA,CASSLGRNTIYF,TGTGCCAGCAGCTTGGGCAGAAACACCATATATTTT
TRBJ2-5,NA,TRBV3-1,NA,CACSQGPQETQYF,TGTGCCTGCAGCCAAGGGCCCCAAGAGACCCAGTACTTC
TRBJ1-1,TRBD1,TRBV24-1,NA,CATSGDSFTEAFF,TGTGCCACCAGTGGGGACAGCTTCACTGAAGCTTTCTTT